One sample yielded the 20 T cell receptor beta chains listed below, sequenced in a study of T cell changes during pregnancy in multiple sclerosis. Assay used: immunoSEQ multiplex PCR; TCRdb lists only in-frame clones, some missing. The sample contains under 70,000 clones, 91% of which appear only once. The sequencing used peripheral blood, collected after pregnancy. These receptors were taken from a female donor in good health, enrolled as a control in a pregnancy study.

J is TRBJ2-3 and V is TRBV7-9; perhaps TRBD2 as D (6 bases). V was shortened by 5 bases and J by 2 bases, with 20 bases between the two germline ends. The germline gives CDR1 SEHNR, CDR2 FQNEAQ (reference sequence). The CDR3 is 17 residues long. As DNA, the CDR3 is TGTGCCAGCAGCACCAGCGTTGGGCGGGGCTACACAGATACGCAGTATTTT. The encoded protein is CASSTSVGRGYTDTQYF.

This chain links TRBV19 with TRBJ1-5, with D unresolved. V lost 5 bases and J lost 7, with 15 bases in between. The CDR3 extends over 14 amino acids. The V gene's germline CDR1 is LNHDA and CDR2 SQIVND (reference sequence). CDR3 bases: TGTGCCAGTAGTTCGGTGGCGGGAGGCCAGCCCCAGCATTTT. Translated, it gives CASSSVAGGQPQHF.

V and J are TRBV9 and TRBJ2-3, with a possible D match to TRBD2 (5 bases). Germline lookup yields CDR1 SGDLS and CDR2 YYNGEE. V was trimmed by 3 bases and J by 1 base, leaving 9 bases between them. CDR3 length equals 14 residues. The CDR3 spells CASSASSRTDTQYF. The DNA of the CDR3 is TGTGCCAGCAGCGCCTCTAGCCGCACAGATACGCAGTATTTT.

V gene TRBV6-1 combines with J gene TRBJ1-4; the D gene is possibly TRBD1 (6 bases). Germline V lookup: CDR1 MNHNS, CDR2 SASEGT. This CDR3 contains 15 residues. The V gene lost 2 bases and the J gene lost 8 bases, with 15 bases spanning the gap. CDR3: CASSEFKGVWEKLFF. The CDR3 nucleotides read TGTGCCAGCAGTGAATTTAAGGGGGTTTGGGAAAAACTGTTTTTT.

CDR3 bases: TGTGCCAGCAGCGGGCAGGGGCGACCTGGAAACACCATATATTTT. Translated: CASSGQGRPGNTIYF. The chain couples TRBV9 to TRBJ1-3; D possibly corresponds to TRBD1 (6 bases). This CDR3 is 15 amino acids long. The V and J ends lost 3 bases and 2 bases respectively, with 12 bases between them. CDR1 is SGDLS, CDR2 YYNGEE, per germline.

The chain has TRBV27 and TRBJ2-1; D not resolved. In germline, CDR1 is MNHEY, CDR2 SMNVEV (reference sequence). There are 11 residues in the CDR3. Trimming took off 7 bases at V and 7 bases at J, with 8 bases between the two ends. CDR3 protein: CASNSGNEQFF. CDR3 sequence (DNA): TGTGCCAGCAACTCCGGGAATGAGCAGTTCTTC.

The chain carries TRBV18 and TRBJ1-1, with a tentative D call TRBD1 (6 bases). CDR3 size: 14 residues. The germline V gene encodes CDR1 KGHSH and CDR2 LQKENI. The V and J ends lost 4 bases and 8 bases respectively, with 17 bases between them. The CDR3 nucleotides read TGTGCCAGCTCACGTATCGAGGGGGGGTCCGAAGCTTTCTTT. Amino acids: CASSRIEGGSEAFF.

This chain joins TRBV5-5 and TRBJ1-2; the D gene is possibly TRBD1 (5 bases). This CDR3 has 13 amino acids. The germline V gene encodes CDR1 SGHKS and CDR2 YYEKEE (reference sequence). V lost 2 bases, J lost 4 bases, and 9 bases lay in between. The CDR3 spells CASSLRGGYGYTF. The CDR3 DNA sequence: TGTGCCAGCAGCTTACGGGGGGGCTATGGCTACACCTTC.

This clone was recorded only once. The chain is built from TRBV5-4 and TRBJ1-2, with 8 bases matching TRBD1. V was pared by 4 bases and J by 4 bases, with 6 bases of the junction left unmatched. Per the germline V gene, CDR1 is SGHNT and CDR2 is YYREEE (reference sequence). CDR3 length: 14 amino acids. CDR3 in DNA: TGTGCCAGCAGCCCTTTGGACAGGGCCTATGGCTACACCTTC. Translated, it gives CASSPLDRAYGYTF.

The rearrangement uses TRBV11-2 and TRBJ2-7; tentative D call: TRBD2 (5 bases). The V and J ends lost 3 bases and 3 bases respectively, with 9 bases between them. Germline V lookup: CDR1 SGHAT, CDR2 FQNNGV. The CDR3 has 13 residues. In DNA form, the CDR3 reads TGTGCCAGCAGCTTGCTAGCAGGCTACGAGCAGTACTTC. Its protein is CASSLLAGYEQYF.

V is TRBV19 and J is TRBJ2-6; 11 nucleotides line up with TRBD1. Trimming took 5 bases from V and 0 from J; bases not matched to a gene: 24. Germline CDR1 LNHDA, CDR2 SQIVND (reference sequence). The CDR3 loop spans 24 amino acids. This chain's CDR3 is CASSFSGLSPGGTGGASGANVLTF. As DNA, the CDR3 is TGTGCCAGTAGTTTCTCTGGGCTATCTCCCGGCGGGACAGGGGGAGCCTCTGGGGCCAACGTCCTGACTTTC.

This chain connects TRBV7-2 to TRBJ1-2, with no clear D. The V and J ends lost 1 base and 2 bases respectively, with 8 bases between them. This CDR3 comprises 14 residues. Germline CDR1 and CDR2: SGHTA and FQGNSA. CDR3 sequence reads: CASSLGGGNYGYTF. The CDR3 coding sequence is TGTGCCAGCAGCTTAGGAGGAGGGAACTATGGCTACACCTTC.

The chain recombines TRBV15 with TRBJ1-2, with TRBD1 identical over 7 bases. CDR3 size: 15 residues. Germline values: CDR1 LNHNV, CDR2 YYDKDF (reference sequence). V lost 0 bases and J lost 1; bases outside the gene matches: 2. The CDR3 spells CATSREGQINYGYTF. As DNA, the CDR3 is TGTGCCACCAGCAGAGAGGGACAGATTAACTATGGCTACACCTTC.

The rearrangement links TRBV5-1 to TRBJ1-5; D uncertain. This CDR3 contains 16 residues. The germline CDR1 and CDR2 sequences are SGHRS and YFSETQ. V gave up 0 bases and J gave up 4 bases, with 14 bases separating them. The CDR3 region is CASSLGPSSANQPQHF. CDR3 nucleotide sequence: TGCGCCAGCAGCTTGGGGCCTAGTAGTGCTAATCAGCCCCAGCATTTT.

The DNA for the CDR3 is TGTGCCAGCAGCCCCAGGACAGGGGTGGGGACTGAAGCTTTCTTT. This codes for CASSPRTGVGTEAFF. The rearrangement joins TRBV7-2 to TRBJ1-1; 9 bases fit TRBD1. The CDR3 totals 15 residues. Trimming took 5 bases from V and 5 from J; bases not matched to a gene: 9. The V gene's germline CDR1 is SGHTA and CDR2 FQGNSA.

The CDR3 coding sequence is TGTGCCAGCAGCCAAGATATTCGGGGTGATCAGCCCCAGCATTTT. This encodes CASSQDIRGDQPQHF. The chain combines TRBV4-2 with TRBJ1-5; D unresolved. Trimming cost V 0 bases and J 5 bases, with 11 bases left between them. The CDR3 is 15 amino acids. Germline V CDR1 and CDR2: LGHNA, YNFKEQ.

This clone was seen once. V and J are TRBV7-2 and TRBJ1-5; perhaps TRBD1 as D (6 bases). The germline V and J ends were trimmed by 5 bases and 8 bases, with 16 bases remaining between them. Germline CDR1 is SGHTA and CDR2 is FQGNSA. The CDR3 runs 14 residues. The CDR3: CASSVDRFEKPQHF. CDR3 DNA: TGTGCCAGCAGCGTTGACAGGTTCGAGAAGCCCCAGCATTTT.

The rearrangement joins TRBV30 to TRBJ2-3; D is perhaps TRBD1 (6 bases). Germline values: CDR1 GTSNPN, CDR2 SVGIG (reference sequence). V shed 8 bases and J shed 5 bases, with 17 bases lying between them. CDR3 length: 13 amino acids. DNA for the CDR3: TGTGCCCGAACGAATGGGGGCGGAGATACGCAGTATTTT. Amino acid sequence: CARTNGGGDTQYF.

The J gene is TRBJ1-6, the V gene TRBV2, with unresolved D. CDR3 length: 18 amino acids. Trimming removed 3 bases from V and 1 base from J, with 16 bases in between. Germline CDR1 is SNHLY and CDR2 is FYNNEI. The CDR3 protein is CASSDRRREGSYNSPLHF. The CDR3 nucleotides read TGTGCCAGCAGTGACAGGCGGAGGGAGGGTTCCTATAATTCACCCCTCCACTTT.

V and J are TRBV18 and TRBJ2-2; TRBD1 matches at 8 bases. The CDR3 is 16 amino acids. The V and J ends lost 6 bases and 2 bases, in that order; junction bases with no gene match: 8. CDR1 KGHSH and CDR2 LQKENI come from the germline V gene. In DNA form, the CDR3 reads TGTGCCAGCTCCAAGGGACAGGCAACTAACACCGGGGAGCTGTTTTTT. This codes for CASSKGQATNTGELFF.